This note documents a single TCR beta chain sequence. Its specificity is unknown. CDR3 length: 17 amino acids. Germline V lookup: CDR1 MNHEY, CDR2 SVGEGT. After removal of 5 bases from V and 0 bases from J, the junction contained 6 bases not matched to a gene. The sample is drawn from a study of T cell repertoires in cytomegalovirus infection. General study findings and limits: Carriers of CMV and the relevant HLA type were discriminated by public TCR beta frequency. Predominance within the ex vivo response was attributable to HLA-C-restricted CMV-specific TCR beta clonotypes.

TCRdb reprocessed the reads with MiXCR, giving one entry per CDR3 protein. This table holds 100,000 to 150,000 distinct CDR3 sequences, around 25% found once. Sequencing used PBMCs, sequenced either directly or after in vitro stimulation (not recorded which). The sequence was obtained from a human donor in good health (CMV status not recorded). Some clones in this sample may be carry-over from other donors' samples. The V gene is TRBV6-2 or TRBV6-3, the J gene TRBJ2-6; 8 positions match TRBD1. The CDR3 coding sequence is TGTGCCAGCAGTACCGGACAGGGCCTCTCTGGGGCCAACGTCCTGACTTTC. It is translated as CASSTGQGLSGANVLTF.